This TCR beta chain emerged from a study of control samples from healthy donors and cancer patients. Produced via immunoSEQ multiplex PCR; TCRdb's table is partial and in-frame only. This table has around 110,000 clones, 88% appearing once. CDR1 is SEHNR, CDR2 FQNEAQ, per germline (reference sequence). This CDR3 has 17 amino acids. The germline V and J ends were trimmed by 4 bases and 0 bases, with 15 bases remaining between them. The rearrangement joins TRBV7-9 to TRBJ1-4, with D unresolved. The receptor was isolated from a woman in her 70s in good health. Sequenced material: blood. The CDR3 DNA reads as TGTGCCAGCAGCTCCTTACGCGGGATTGCAACTAATGAAAAACTGTTTTTT. It is translated as CASSSLRGIATNEKLFF.